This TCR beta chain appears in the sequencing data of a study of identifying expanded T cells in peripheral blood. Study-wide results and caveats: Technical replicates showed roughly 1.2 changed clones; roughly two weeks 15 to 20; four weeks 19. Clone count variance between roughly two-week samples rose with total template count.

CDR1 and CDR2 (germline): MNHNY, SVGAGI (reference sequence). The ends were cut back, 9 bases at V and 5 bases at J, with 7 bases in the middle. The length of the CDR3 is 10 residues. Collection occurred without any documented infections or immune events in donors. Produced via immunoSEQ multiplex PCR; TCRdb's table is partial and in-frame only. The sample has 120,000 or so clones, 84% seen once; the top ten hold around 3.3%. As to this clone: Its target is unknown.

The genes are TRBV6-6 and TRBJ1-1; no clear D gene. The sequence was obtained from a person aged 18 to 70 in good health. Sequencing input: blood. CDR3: CASWGTEAFF. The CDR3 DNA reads TGTGCCAGTTGGGGAACTGAAGCTTTCTTT.